This entry lists 26 T cell receptor beta chains sequenced from one sample in a study of glioma-infiltrating T cells. The iRepertoire nested amplicon-rescue multiplex PCR amplified TCR alpha and beta CDR3s from RNA. One entry per CDR3 protein results from TCRdb running MiXCR on the multiplex PCR reads. Here the sample spans 170,000 or so distinct CDR3 sequences, around 40% being singletons. Sequencing input: glioma tissue, nonneoplastic brain tissue, or PBMCs (not recorded which). These receptors were taken from a human donor with low-grade glioma or glioblastoma, undergoing nonglioma brain surgery, or in good health (not recorded which).

This rearrangement joins TRBV2 to TRBJ2-1; the match to TRBD2 covers 11 bases. The CDR3 has 15 amino acids. CDR1 and CDR2 (germline): SNHLY, FYNNEI. J lost 6 bases, V lost 6 bases, and 7 bases had no gene match. The CDR3 loop is CASRWTGTSGNEQFF. The CDR3 DNA reads as TGTGCCAGCAGGTGGACCGGGACTAGCGGCAATGAGCAGTTCTTC. Combining the CDR3 with reference TRBV2 and TRBJ2-1 gives the whole variable domain EPEVTQTPSHQVTQMGQEVILRCVPISNHLYFYWYRQILGQKVEFLVSFYNNEISEKSEIFDDQFSVERPDGSNFTLKIRSTKLEDSAMYFCASRWTGTSGNEQFFGPGTRLTVL.

With regard to this clonotype: A much larger clone differs by one base, so this may be a read error. The V and J genes are TRBV28 and TRBJ2-1; D is ambiguous. Germline CDR1 MDHEN, CDR2 SYDVKM. Deletions cut 6 bases from V and 7 bases from J, with 13 bases between. The CDR3 runs to 13 residues. The CDR3 sequence: CASRPAGWNEQFF. DNA of the CDR3: TGTGCCAGCAGACCCGCAGGCTGGAATGAGCAGTTCTTC.

The V gene is TRBV12-3 or TRBV12-4, the J gene TRBJ2-3, with 7 bases aligning to TRBD2. The CDR3 extends over 16 amino acids. Trimming at V came to 5 bases and at J to 7 bases, leaving 15 bases not matched to a gene. The CDR3 nucleotides are TGTGCCAGCAGTACCTCGGGTAGCGGGTTTCCACATACGCAGTATTTT. Amino acids: CASSTSGSGFPHTQYF.

This clonotype was recorded many times. The J gene is TRBJ2-7, the V gene TRBV7-2; a possible D gene is TRBD2 (6 bases). Deletions cut 1 base from V and 0 bases from J, with 10 bases between. CDR3 length: 15 residues. The germline V gene encodes CDR1 SGHTA and CDR2 FQGNSA. The CDR3, as DNA: TGTGCCAGCAGCTTAGTTCCGGACTACTCCTACGAGCAGTACTTC. It yields the protein CASSLVPDYSYEQYF.

This clonotype occurred many times. The rearrangement uses TRBV5-1 and TRBJ2-2, with 10 bases matching TRBD2. The V gene's germline CDR1 is SGHRS and CDR2 YFSETQ. There are 16 residues in the CDR3. J was trimmed by 0 bases and V by 3 bases; bases with no gene match: 2. This chain's CDR3 is CASSWTSGANTGELFF. The CDR3 bases are TGCGCCAGCAGCTGGACTAGCGGAGCGAACACCGGGGAGCTGTTTTTT.

This clonotype has a single count. A much larger clone differs by one base, so this may be a read error. V and J are TRBV20-1 and TRBJ2-7; TRBD2 matches at 10 bases. CDR3 length equals 14 residues. Per germline, CDR1 DFQATT and CDR2 SNEGSKA (reference sequence). The DNA for the CDR3 is TGCAATGCCTCTAGCGGGAGCGAATTGTACGAGCAGTACTTC. Its protein is CNASSGSELYEQYF.

Concerning this clonotype: One end of the junction fails to match germline, which may point to a read error. The chain combines TRBV6-2 or TRBV6-3 with TRBJ1-5; no reliable D call. The CDR3 length is 12 residues. Germline CDR1 is MNHEY and CDR2 is SVGEGT. The CDR3 is CASNIDNQPQHF. CDR3 in DNA: TGCGCCAGCAACATTGACAATCAGCCCCAGCATTTT.

For this clonotype: A much more abundant neighbour one base away suggests this may be a read error. The chain couples TRBV15 to TRBJ2-5, with D unresolved. V was clipped by 1 base and J by 4 bases, with 1 base between them. Germline CDR1 and CDR2: LNHNV and YYDKDF (reference sequence). This CDR3 is built from 11 residues. The CDR3 nucleotides are TGTGCCACCAGCAGAGTAGAGACCCAGTACTTC. This codes for CATSRVETQYF.

This clonotype was picked up a small number of times. The J gene is TRBJ2-1, the V gene TRBV19, with unresolved D. Between the trimmed V and J ends, which lost 6 bases and 5 bases, there was a span of 17 bases. The germline V gene encodes CDR1 LNHDA and CDR2 SQIVND (reference sequence). The CDR3 extends over 15 amino acids. CDR3 loop: CASSSRSLGNNEQFF. CDR3 nucleotide sequence: TGTGCCAGTAGCTCTAGGAGTTTGGGCAACAATGAGCAGTTCTTC.

This clonotype was detected many times. This sequence joins TRBV15 and TRBJ2-1, with D maybe TRBD2 (7 bases). Trimming removed 5 bases from V and 8 bases from J, with 13 bases in between. The length of the CDR3 is 13 residues. Germline V gives CDR1 LNHNV, CDR2 YYDKDF (reference sequence). The CDR3 DNA reads as TGTGCCACCAGCTCTCCGGGGGGCGATGAGCAGTTCTTC. This sequence encodes CATSSPGGDEQFF.

This chain joins TRBV7-9 and TRBJ1-2; maybe TRBD1 (6 bases). The germline V and J ends were trimmed by 6 bases and 3 bases, with 14 bases remaining between them. This CDR3 comprises 14 residues. The germline V gene encodes CDR1 SEHNR and CDR2 FQNEAQ (reference sequence). CDR3 sequence (DNA): TGTGCCAGCAGTGGGGGGGCAGTGGACTATGGCTACACCTTC. Translating gives CASSGGAVDYGYTF.

Details on this clonotype: This clone may be a read error of a much larger clone one base away. This chain joins TRBV19 and TRBJ1-1, with D unresolved. This CDR3 is 13 amino acids long. Germline V gene lookup returns CDR1 LNHDA and CDR2 SQIVND (reference sequence). The chain's CDR3 is CASKKGLKTEAFF. Here the CDR3 DNA reads TGTGCCAGTAAGAAGGGCTTGAAAACTGAAGCTTTCTTT.

This clonotype was recorded many times. V and J are TRBV28 and TRBJ2-7, with 7 bases lining up with TRBD1. Per the germline V gene, CDR1 is MDHEN and CDR2 is SYDVKM. Losses at the gene ends were 5 bases for V and 2 bases for J; bases not matched to a gene: 6. The CDR3 loop spans 14 amino acids. Here the CDR3 reads CASSDPGQTYEQYF. The CDR3 coding sequence is TGTGCCAGCAGTGACCCGGGACAGACCTACGAGCAGTACTTC.

Notes on this clonotype: A read error may be the cause here, since a much bigger clone is one base away. This chain uses TRBV28 with TRBJ2-5; 9 bases are a match to TRBD1. With 4 bases clipped from V and 2 bases from J, the junction kept 8 bases outside the gene matches. Germline loops: CDR1 MDHEN, CDR2 SYDVKM. The CDR3 is made up of 16 amino acids. The CDR3 nucleotides are TGTGCCAGCAGTTCCCTGGACAGGGGATGGCAAGAGACCCAGTACTTC. Translated, it gives CASSSLDRGWQETQYF.

This clonotype has a count of ten or more. This chain links TRBV28 with TRBJ2-3, with D hard to call. CDR1 and CDR2 (germline): MDHEN, SYDVKM. V was clipped by 3 bases and J by 1 base, with 11 bases between them. The CDR3 runs 15 residues. The DNA for the CDR3 is TGTGCCAGCAGTTTGGACCATTACGGCACAGATACGCAGTATTTT. Translation gives CASSLDHYGTDTQYF.

V usage is TRBV6-1 and J usage is TRBJ2-1, with a tentative D call TRBD1 (6 bases). The CDR3 covers 13 residues. CDR1 and CDR2 (germline): MNHNS, SASEGT. Trimming removed 6 bases at V and 9 bases at J, with 15 bases between. In nucleotides, the CDR3 is TGTGCCAGCAGGCCCATCAAAGGGGGTGAGCAGTTCTTC. Translated: CASRPIKGGEQFF.

Remarks on this clonotype: This may be a read error, as it is one base from a much larger clone. V and J are TRBV6-5 and TRBJ1-5; 9 positions match TRBD1. Germline CDR1 is MNHEY and CDR2 is SVGAGI. The ends lost 6 bases at V and 7 bases at J; junction bases unmatched: 7. CDR3 length: 14 amino acids. This chain's CDR3 is CASSRDRGRQPQHF. The DNA of the CDR3 is TGTGCCAGCAGCCGTGACAGGGGGAGACAGCCCCAGCATTTT.

The table lists this clonotype with many counts. The chain carries TRBV6-1 and TRBJ2-1; D perhaps matches TRBD1 (6 bases). The CDR3 is 17 residues long. Trimming took 5 bases from V and 0 from J, leaving 17 bases between them. Germline lookup yields CDR1 MNHNS and CDR2 SASEGT. CDR3 nucleotide sequence: TGTGCCAGCAGTAGAGCGGAAGTAGGGGGCTCCTACAATGAGCAGTTCTTC. It yields the protein CASSRAEVGGSYNEQFF.

Concerning this clonotype: A much bigger clone sits one base away, suggesting this may be a read error. The V and J genes are TRBV29-1 and TRBJ2-7; D is unclear. The CDR3 contains 14 residues. Trimming shortened V by 0 bases and J by 1 base, and 10 bases separated the two germline ends. Germline-derived CDR1 and CDR2 are SQVTM and ANQGSEA. CDR3 protein: CSVEDPDDSYEQYF. The DNA of the CDR3 is TGCAGCGTTGAAGATCCGGACGATTCCTACGAGCAGTACTTC.

Ten or more counts support this clonotype. The V and J genes are TRBV6-1 and TRBJ2-2, with 11 bases identical to TRBD2. Germline V lookup: CDR1 MNHNS, CDR2 SASEGT. J was trimmed by 3 bases and V by 6 bases; bases with no gene match: 9. The CDR3 runs 17 residues. CDR3 nucleotide sequence: TGTGCCAGCAGGCAGACTAGCGGGATATATGACACCGGGGAGCTGTTTTTT. It translates to CASRQTSGIYDTGELFF.

V usage is TRBV6-1 and J usage is TRBJ2-3; D tentatively reads TRBD1 or TRBD2 (5 bases each). V lost 5 bases to trimming and J lost 13 bases, with 22 bases between them. Germline CDR1 MNHNS, CDR2 SASEGT. This CDR3 has 14 amino acids. The CDR3 sequence is CASSPKAMGDAKYF. CDR3 sequence (DNA): TGTGCCAGCAGTCCTAAGGCAATGGGGGATGCGAAGTATTTT.

The sample holds one count of this clonotype. Sequence at one end of the junction differs from germline and may be a read error. V is TRBV19 and J is TRBJ2-1; D remains unclear. The CDR3 is 13 amino acids. Germline CDR1 is LNHDA and CDR2 is SQIVND (reference sequence). For the CDR3, the DNA is TGTGCCAGTTTATCATTCCCCTACAATGAGCAGTTATTC. This codes for CASLSFPYNEQLF.

This clonotype was seen repeatedly, ten times or more. CDR3 nucleotides: TGTGCCAGCAGTTTTGGGCCCCCGAACTACGAGCAGTACTTC. This encodes CASSFGPPNYEQYF. The chain employs TRBV28 and TRBJ2-7, with D uncertain. Germline assignment: CDR1 MDHEN and CDR2 SYDVKM. Trimming removed 3 bases at V and 3 bases at J, with 12 bases between. The CDR3 is 14 amino acids. Variable domain in full (rest from reference TRBV28 and TRBJ2-7): DVKVTQSSRYLVKRTGEKVFLECVQDMDHENMFWYRQDPGLGLRLIYFSYDVKMKEKGDIPEGYSVSREKKERFSLILESASTNQTSMYLCASSFGPPNYEQYFGPGTRLTVT.

Concerning this clonotype itself: Relative to the germline gene, one junction end is altered; a read error may explain this. This chain joins TRBV28 and TRBJ1-2; the match to TRBD1 covers 8 bases. Looked up from germline, CDR1 is MDHEN and CDR2 is SYDVKM. CDR3 size: 14 residues. The CDR3 loop is CARSSGGRRYGYTF. As DNA, the CDR3 is TGTGCCAGAAGTTCAGGGGGCAGGAGATATGGCTACACCTTC.

In this sample, this clonotype turned up many times. V usage is TRBV20-1 and J usage is TRBJ1-2; D ambiguous. Germline V lookup: CDR1 DFQATT, CDR2 SNEGSKA (reference sequence). The CDR3 covers 13 residues. V was cut by 6 bases and J by 8 bases, with 19 bases left in between. The CDR3 DNA sequence: TGCAGTGCAACTAAAATGCAAAGGTTGGGCTACACCTTC. This encodes CSATKMQRLGYTF.

About this clonotype: Given a much more abundant clone one base away, this may be a read error. The J gene is TRBJ2-1, the V gene TRBV4-1, with 9 bases matching TRBD2. The CDR3 length is 16 residues. The germline gives CDR1 MGHRA, CDR2 YSYEKL. DNA for the CDR3: TGCCCCAGCAGCCAAGATCTGGCGGGAGGGGGGAATGAGCAGTTCTTC. As protein: CPSSQDLAGGGNEQFF.